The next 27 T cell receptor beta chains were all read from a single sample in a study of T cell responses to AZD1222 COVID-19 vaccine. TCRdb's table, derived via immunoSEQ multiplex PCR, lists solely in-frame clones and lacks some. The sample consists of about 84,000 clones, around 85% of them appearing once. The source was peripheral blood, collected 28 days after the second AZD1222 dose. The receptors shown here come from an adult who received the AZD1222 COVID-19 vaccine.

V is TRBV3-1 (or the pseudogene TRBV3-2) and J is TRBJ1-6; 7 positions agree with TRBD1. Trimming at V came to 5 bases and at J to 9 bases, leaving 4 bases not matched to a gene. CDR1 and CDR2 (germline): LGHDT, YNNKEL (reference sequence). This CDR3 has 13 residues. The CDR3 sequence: CASSINRGSPLHF. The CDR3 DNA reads TGTGCCAGCAGCATCAACAGGGGTTCACCCCTCCACTTT.

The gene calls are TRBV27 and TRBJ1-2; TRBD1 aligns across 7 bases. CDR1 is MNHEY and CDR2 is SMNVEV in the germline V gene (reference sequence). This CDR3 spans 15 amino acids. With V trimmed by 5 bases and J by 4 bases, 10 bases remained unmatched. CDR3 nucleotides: TGTGCCAGCAGTCGCACAGGGGTCGGGAGCTATGGCTACACCTTC. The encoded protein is CASSRTGVGSYGYTF.

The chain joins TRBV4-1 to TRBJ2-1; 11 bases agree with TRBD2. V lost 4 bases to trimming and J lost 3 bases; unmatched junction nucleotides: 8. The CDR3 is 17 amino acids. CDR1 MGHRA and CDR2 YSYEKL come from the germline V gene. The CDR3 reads CASSRSTSGTYYNEQFF. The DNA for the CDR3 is TGCGCCAGCAGCCGGTCGACTAGCGGGACGTACTACAATGAGCAGTTCTTC.

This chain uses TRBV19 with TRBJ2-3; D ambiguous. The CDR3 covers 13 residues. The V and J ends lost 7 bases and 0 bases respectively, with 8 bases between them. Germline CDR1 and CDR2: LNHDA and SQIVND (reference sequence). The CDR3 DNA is TGTGCCAGTACATCAGCTAGCACAGATACGCAGTATTTT. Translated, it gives CASTSASTDTQYF.

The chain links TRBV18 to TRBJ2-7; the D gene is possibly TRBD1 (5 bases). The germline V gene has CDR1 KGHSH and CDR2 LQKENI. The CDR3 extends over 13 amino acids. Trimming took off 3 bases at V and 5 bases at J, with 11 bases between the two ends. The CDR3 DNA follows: TGTGCCAGCTCACCTGGCAGGGTCAACGAGCAGTACGTC. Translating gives CASSPGRVNEQYV.

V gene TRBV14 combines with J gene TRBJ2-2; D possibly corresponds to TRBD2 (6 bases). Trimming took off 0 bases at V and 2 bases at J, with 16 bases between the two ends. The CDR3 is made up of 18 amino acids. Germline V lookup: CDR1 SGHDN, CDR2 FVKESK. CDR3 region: CASSQDPTGSLNTGELFF. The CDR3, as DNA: TGTGCCAGCAGCCAAGATCCGACCGGGAGCCTCAACACCGGGGAGCTGTTTTTT.

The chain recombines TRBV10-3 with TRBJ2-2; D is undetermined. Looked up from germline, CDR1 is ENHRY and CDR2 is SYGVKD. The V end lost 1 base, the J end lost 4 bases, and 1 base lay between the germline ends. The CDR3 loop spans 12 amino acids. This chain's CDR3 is CAISEFTGELFF. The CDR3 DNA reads TGTGCCATCAGTGAGTTCACCGGGGAGCTGTTTTTT.

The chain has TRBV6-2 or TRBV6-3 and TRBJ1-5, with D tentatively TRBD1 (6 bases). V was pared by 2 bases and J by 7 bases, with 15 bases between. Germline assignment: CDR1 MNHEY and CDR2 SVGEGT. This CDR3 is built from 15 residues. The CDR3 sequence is CASSYSDRTEQPQHF. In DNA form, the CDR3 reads TGTGCCAGCAGTTACAGTGACAGGACAGAACAGCCCCAGCATTTT.

The CDR3 DNA reads as TGTGCCAGCAGCCCCCTAGGACCAGCCACCGGGGAGCTGTTTTTT. Translated: CASSPLGPATGELFF. J is TRBJ2-2 and V is TRBV14; D unresolved. Trimming cost V 4 bases and J 4 bases, with 13 bases left between them. This CDR3 has 15 amino acids. Germline CDR1 reads SGHDN; CDR2 reads FVKESK.

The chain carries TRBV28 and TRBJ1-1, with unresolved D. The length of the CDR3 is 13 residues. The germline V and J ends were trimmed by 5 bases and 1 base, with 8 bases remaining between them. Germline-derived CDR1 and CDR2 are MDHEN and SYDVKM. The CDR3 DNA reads TGTGCCAGCAGTACCTTATCGAACACTGAAGCTTTCTTT. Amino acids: CASSTLSNTEAFF. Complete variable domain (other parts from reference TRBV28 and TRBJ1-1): DVKVTQSSRYLVKRTGEKVFLECVQDMDHENMFWYRQDPGLGLRLIYFSYDVKMKEKGDIPEGYSVSREKKERFSLILESASTNQTSMYLCASSTLSNTEAFFGQGTRLTVV.

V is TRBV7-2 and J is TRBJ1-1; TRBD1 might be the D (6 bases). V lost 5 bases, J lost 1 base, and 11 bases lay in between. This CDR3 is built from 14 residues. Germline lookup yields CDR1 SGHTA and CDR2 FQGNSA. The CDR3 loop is CASSAQQGNTEAFF. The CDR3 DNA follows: TGTGCCAGCAGCGCGCAACAGGGGAACACTGAAGCTTTCTTT. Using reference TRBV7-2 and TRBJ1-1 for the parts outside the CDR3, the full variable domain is GAGVSQSPSNKVTEKGKDVELRCDPISGHTALYWYRQSLGQGLEFLIYFQGNSAPDKSGLPSDRFSAERTGGSVSTLTIQRTQQEDSAVYLCASSAQQGNTEAFFGQGTRLTVV.

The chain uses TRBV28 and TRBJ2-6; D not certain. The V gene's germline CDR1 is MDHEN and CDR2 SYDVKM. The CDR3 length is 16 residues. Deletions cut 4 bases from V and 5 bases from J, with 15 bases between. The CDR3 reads CASSSFTGSWANVLTF. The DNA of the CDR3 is TGTGCCAGCAGTTCCTTCACCGGTAGCTGGGCCAACGTCCTGACTTTC.

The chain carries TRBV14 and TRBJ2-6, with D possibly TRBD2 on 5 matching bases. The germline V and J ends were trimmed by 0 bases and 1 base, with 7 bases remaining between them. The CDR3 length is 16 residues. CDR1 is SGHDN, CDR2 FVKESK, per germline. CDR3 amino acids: CASSQDRTSGANVLTF. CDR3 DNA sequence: TGTGCCAGCAGCCAAGACAGGACTTCTGGGGCCAACGTCCTGACTTTC.

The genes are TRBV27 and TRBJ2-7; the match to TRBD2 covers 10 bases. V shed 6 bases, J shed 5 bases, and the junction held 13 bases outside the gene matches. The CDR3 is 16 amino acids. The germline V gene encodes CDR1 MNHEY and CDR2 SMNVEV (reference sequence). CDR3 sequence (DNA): TGTGCCAGCAGGCGAGAGACTAGCGGGCGGAGGAACGAGCAGTACTTC. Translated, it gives CASRRETSGRRNEQYF.

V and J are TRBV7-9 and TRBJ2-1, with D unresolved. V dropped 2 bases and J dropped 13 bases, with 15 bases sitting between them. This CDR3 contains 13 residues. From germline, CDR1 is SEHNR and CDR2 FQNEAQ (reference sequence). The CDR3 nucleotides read TGTGCCAGCAGCTTATTCCCTTGGACGGCTCAGTTCTTC. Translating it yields CASSLFPWTAQFF.

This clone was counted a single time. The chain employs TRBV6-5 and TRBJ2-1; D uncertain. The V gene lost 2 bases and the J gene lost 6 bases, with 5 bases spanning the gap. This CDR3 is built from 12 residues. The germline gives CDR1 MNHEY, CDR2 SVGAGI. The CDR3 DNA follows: TGTGCCAGCAGTTACCCTGGCAATGAGCAGTTCTTC. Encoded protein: CASSYPGNEQFF.

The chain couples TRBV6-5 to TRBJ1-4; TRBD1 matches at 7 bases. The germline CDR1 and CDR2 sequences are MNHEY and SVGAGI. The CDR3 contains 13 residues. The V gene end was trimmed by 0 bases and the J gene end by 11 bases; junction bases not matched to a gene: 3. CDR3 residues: CASSYSKGGKLFF. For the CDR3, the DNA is TGTGCCAGCAGTTACTCGAAAGGGGGCAAACTGTTTTTT.

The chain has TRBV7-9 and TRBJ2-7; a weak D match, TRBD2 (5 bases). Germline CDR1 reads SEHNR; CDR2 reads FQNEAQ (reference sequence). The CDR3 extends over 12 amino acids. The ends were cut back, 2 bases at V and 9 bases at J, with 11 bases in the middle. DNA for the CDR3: TGTGCCAGCAGCTTACGAGGGATGGGGCAGTACTTC. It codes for CASSLRGMGQYF. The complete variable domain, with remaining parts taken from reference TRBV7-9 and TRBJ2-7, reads DTGVSQNPRHKITKRGQNVTFRCDPISEHNRLYWYRQTLGQGPEFLTYFQNEAQLEKSRLLSDRFSAERPKGSFSTLEIQRTEQGDSAMYLCASSLRGMGQYFGPGTRLTVT.

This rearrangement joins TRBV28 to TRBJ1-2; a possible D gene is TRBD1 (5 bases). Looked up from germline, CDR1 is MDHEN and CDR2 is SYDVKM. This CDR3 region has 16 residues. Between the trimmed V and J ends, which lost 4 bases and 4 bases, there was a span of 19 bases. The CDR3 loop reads CASSSPGEGSSYGYTF. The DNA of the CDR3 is TGTGCCAGCAGTTCCCCGGGGGAGGGAAGTAGCTATGGCTACACCTTC.

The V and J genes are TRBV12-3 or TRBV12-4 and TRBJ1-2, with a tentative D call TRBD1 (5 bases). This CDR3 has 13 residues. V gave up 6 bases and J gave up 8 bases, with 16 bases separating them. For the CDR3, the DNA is TGTGCCAGCAGCCCCCTCTTGGGGCGCGGCTACACCTTC. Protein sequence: CASSPLLGRGYTF.

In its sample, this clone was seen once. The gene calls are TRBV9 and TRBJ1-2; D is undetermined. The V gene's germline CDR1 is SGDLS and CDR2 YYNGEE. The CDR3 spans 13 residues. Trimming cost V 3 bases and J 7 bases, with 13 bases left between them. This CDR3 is CASSGSVVGGYTF. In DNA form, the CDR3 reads TGTGCCAGCAGCGGTTCCGTTGTTGGTGGCTACACCTTC.

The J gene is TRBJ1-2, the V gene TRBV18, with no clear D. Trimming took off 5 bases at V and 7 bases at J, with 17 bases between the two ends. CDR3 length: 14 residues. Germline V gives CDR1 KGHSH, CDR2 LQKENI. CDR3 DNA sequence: TGTGCCAGCTCATCTACAGCCCAGGACCGTGGCTACACCTTC. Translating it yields CASSSTAQDRGYTF.

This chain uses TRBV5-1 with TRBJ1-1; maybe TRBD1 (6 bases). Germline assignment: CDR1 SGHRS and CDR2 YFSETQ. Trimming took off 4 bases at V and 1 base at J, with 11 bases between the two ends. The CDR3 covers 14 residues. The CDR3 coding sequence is TGCGCCAGCAGCCCGGGACACGCGAACACTGAAGCTTTCTTT. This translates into CASSPGHANTEAFF.

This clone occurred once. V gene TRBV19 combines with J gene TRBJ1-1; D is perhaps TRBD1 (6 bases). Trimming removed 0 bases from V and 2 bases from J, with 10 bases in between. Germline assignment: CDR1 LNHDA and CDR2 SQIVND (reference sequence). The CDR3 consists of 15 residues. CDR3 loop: CASSIEGGANTEAFF. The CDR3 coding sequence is TGTGCCAGTAGTATAGAGGGGGGGGCCAACACTGAAGCTTTCTTT. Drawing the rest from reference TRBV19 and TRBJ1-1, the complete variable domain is DGGITQSPKYLFRKEGQNVTLSCEQNLNHDAMYWYRQDPGQGLRLIYYSQIVNDFQKGDIAEGYSVSREKKESFPLTVTSAQKNPTAFYLCASSIEGGANTEAFFGQGTRLTVV.

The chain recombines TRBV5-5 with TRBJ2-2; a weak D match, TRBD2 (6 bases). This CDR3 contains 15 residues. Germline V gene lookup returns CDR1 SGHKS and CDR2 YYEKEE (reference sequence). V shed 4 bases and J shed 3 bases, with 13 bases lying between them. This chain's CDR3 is CASSPGWGDTGELFF. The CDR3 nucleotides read TGTGCCAGCAGCCCTGGGTGGGGGGACACCGGGGAGCTGTTTTTT.

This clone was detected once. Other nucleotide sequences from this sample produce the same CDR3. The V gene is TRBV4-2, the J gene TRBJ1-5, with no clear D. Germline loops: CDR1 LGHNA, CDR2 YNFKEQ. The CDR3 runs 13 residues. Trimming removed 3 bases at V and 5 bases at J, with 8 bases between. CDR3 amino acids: CASSQEPDQPQHF. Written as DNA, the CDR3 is TGTGCCAGCAGCCAGGAACCGGATCAGCCCCAGCATTTT.

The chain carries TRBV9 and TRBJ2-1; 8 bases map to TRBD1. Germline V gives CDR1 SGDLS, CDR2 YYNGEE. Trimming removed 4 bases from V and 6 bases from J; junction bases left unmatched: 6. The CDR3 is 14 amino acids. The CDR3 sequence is CASSPDRGLNEQFF. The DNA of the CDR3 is TGTGCCAGCAGCCCTGACAGGGGACTCAATGAGCAGTTCTTC.